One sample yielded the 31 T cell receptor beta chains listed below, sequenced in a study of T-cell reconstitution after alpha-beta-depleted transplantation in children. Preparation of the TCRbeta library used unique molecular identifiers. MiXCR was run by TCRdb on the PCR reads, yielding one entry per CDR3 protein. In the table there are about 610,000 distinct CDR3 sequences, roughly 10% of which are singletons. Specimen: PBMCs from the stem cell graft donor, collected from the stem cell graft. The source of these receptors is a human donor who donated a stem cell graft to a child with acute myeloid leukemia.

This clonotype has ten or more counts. The CDR3 protein is CATSDLTGNTDTQYF. In DNA, the CDR3 is TGTGCCACCAGTGATCTGACAGGGAACACAGATACGCAGTATTTT. The rearrangement links TRBV24-1 to TRBJ2-3; 7 bases fit TRBD1. The junction had 4 bases not matched to a gene; V was cut back by 3 bases and J by 2 bases. This CDR3 has 15 residues. Germline assignment: CDR1 KGHDR and CDR2 SFDVKD.

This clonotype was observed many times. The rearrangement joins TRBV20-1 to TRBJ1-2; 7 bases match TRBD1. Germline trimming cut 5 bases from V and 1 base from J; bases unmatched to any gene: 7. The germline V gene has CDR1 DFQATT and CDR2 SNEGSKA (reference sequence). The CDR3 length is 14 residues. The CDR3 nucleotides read TGCAGTGCTGTTACAGGGGCCCTTAACTATGGCTACACCTTC. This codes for CSAVTGALNYGYTF.

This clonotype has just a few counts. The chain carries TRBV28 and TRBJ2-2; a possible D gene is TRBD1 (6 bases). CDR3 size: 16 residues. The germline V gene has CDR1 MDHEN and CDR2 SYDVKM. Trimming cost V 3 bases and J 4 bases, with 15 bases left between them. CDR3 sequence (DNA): TGTGCCAGCAGTTTCGTCTGGAGAGGGGGCACCGGGGAGCTGTTTTTT. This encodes CASSFVWRGGTGELFF.

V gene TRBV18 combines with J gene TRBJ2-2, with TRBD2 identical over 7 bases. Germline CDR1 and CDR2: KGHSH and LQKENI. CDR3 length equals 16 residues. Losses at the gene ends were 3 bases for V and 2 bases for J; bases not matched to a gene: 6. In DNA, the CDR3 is TGTGCCAGCTCACCGATTAGCGGGCCCAACACCGGGGAGCTGTTTTTT. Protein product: CASSPISGPNTGELFF.

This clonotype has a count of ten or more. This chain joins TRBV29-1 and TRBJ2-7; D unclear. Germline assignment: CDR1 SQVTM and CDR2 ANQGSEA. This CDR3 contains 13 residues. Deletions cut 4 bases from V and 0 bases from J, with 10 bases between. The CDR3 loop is CSVAAESSYEQYF. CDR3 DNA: TGCAGCGTTGCCGCGGAGAGCTCCTACGAGCAGTACTTC.

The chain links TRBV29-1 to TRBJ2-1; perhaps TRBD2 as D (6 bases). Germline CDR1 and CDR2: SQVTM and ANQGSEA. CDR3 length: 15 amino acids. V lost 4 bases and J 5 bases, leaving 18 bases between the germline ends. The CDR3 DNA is TGCAGCGTTGGGACTATTTCGGGTATTAACAATGAGCAGTTCTTC. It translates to CSVGTISGINNEQFF.

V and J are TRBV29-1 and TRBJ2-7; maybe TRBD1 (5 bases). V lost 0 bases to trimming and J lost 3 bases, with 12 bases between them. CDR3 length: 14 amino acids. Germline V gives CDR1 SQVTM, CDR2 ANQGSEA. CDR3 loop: CSVEEGQGSYEQYF. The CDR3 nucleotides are TGCAGCGTTGAAGAAGGTCAGGGTAGCTACGAGCAGTACTTC.

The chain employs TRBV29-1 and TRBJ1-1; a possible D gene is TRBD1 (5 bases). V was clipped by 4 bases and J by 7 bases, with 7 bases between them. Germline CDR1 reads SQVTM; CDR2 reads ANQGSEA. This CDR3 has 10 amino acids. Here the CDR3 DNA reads TGCAGCGTTGCGACAGTTGAAGCTTTCTTT. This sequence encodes CSVATVEAFF. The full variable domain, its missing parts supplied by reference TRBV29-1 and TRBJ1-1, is SAVISQKPSRDICQRGTSLTIQCQVDSQVTMMFWYRQQPGQSLTLIATANQGSEATYESGFVIDKFPISRPNLTFSTLTVSNMSPEDSSIYLCSVATVEAFFGQGTRLTVV.

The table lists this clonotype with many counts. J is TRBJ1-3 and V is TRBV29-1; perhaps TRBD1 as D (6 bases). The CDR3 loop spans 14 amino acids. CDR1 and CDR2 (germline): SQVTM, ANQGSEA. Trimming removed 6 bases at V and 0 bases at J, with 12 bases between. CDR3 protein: CSVLQGSSGNTIYF. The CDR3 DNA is TGCAGCGTCTTGCAGGGGAGCTCTGGAAACACCATATATTTT.

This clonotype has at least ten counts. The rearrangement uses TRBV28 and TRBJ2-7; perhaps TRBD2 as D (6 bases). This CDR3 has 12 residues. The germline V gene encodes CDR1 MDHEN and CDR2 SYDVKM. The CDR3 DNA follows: TGTGCTTCGCGGCGGGACTCCTACGAGCAGTACTTC. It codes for CASRRDSYEQYF.

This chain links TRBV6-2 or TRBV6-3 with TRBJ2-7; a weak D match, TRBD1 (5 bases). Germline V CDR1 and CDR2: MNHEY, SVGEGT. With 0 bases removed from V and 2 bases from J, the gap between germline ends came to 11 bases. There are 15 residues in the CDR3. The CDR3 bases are TGTGCCAGCAGTTACTCGACAGTTCAGCCCTACGAGCAGTACTTC. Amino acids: CASSYSTVQPYEQYF.

As DNA, the CDR3 is TGTGCCAGCAGCCCGAGCAGAGGAGCGGGAGGAAACACCGGGGAGCTGTTTTTT. Amino acids: CASSPSRGAGGNTGELFF. The V and J genes are TRBV11-2 and TRBJ2-2, with TRBD2 matching 9 bases. CDR3 length: 18 amino acids. Germline CDR1 and CDR2: SGHAT and FQNNGV. J gave up 2 bases and V 5 bases, and 12 bases lay outside the gene matches.

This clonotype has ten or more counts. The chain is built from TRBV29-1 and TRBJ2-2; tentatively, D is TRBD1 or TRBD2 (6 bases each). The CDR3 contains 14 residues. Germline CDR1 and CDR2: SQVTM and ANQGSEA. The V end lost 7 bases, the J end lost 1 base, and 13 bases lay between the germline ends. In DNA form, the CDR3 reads TGCAGCGGGGGGGCCAGCGGGAACACCGGGGAGCTGTTTTTT. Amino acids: CSGGASGNTGELFF.

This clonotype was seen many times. CDR3 loop: CSVGLVAYEQYF. CDR3 DNA sequence: TGCAGCGTTGGCCTCGTAGCCTACGAGCAGTACTTC. The chain employs TRBV29-1 and TRBJ2-7; no firm D call. Germline assignment: CDR1 SQVTM and CDR2 ANQGSEA. Trimming took 4 bases from V and 2 from J, leaving 9 bases between them. This CDR3 has 12 residues.

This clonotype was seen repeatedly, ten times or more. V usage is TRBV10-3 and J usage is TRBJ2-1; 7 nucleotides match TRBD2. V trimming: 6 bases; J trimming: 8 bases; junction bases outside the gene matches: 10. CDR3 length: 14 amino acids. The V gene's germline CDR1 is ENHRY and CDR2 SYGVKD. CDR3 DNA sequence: TGTGCCATCAGAGGGACTAACTCGGGCGATGAGCAGTTCTTC. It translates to CAIRGTNSGDEQFF.

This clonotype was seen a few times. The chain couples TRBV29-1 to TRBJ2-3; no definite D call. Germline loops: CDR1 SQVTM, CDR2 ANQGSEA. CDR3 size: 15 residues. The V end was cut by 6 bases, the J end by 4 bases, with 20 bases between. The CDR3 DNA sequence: TGCAGCGTGAAAACGACCCCAGGTGGCGCAGATACGCAGTATTTT. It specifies CSVKTTPGGADTQYF.

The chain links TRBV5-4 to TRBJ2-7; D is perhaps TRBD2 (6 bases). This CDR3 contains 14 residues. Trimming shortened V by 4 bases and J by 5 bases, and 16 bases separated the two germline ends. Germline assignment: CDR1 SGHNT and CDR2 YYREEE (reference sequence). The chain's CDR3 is CASSPGLPADEQYF. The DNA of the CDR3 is TGTGCCAGCAGCCCAGGACTACCGGCGGACGAGCAGTACTTC.

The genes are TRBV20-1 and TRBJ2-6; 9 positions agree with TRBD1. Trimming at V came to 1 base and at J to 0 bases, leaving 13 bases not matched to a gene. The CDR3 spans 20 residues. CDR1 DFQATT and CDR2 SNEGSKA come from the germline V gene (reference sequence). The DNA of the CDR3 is TGCAGTGCTAGAGGAGGGGGGACAGGGTCCCTTCACTCTGGGGCCAACGTCCTGACTTTC. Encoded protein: CSARGGGTGSLHSGANVLTF.

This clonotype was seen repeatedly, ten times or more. CDR3 sequence (DNA): TGTGCCAGCAGCTTAAGTCCCGGGAAGGGAGTGGGAACCTACAATGAGCAGTTCTTC. This gives the protein CASSLSPGKGVGTYNEQFF. V usage is TRBV7-2 and J usage is TRBJ2-1; TRBD2 is a possible D gene (5 bases). Germline CDR1 and CDR2: SGHTA and FQGNSA. The V end lost 2 bases, the J end lost 2 bases, and 22 bases lay between the germline ends. CDR3 length equals 19 residues.

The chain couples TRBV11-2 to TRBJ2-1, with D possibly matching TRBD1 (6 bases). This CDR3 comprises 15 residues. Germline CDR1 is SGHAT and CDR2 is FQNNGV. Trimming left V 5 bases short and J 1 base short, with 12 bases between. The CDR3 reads CASSRVQGSYNEQFF. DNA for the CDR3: TGTGCCAGCAGCCGTGTACAGGGTTCCTACAATGAGCAGTTCTTC.

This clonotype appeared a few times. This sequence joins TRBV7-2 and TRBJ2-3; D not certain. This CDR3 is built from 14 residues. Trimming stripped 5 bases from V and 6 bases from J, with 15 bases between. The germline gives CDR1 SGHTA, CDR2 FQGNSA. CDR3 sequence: CASSPRSSRDTQYF. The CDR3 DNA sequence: TGTGCCAGCAGCCCTCGGTCTTCTCGGGATACGCAGTATTTT.

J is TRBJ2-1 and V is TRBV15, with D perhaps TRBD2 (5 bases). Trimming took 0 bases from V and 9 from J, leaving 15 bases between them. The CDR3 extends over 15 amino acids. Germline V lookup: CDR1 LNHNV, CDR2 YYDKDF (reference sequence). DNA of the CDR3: TGTGCCACCAGCAGAGAGGACTTACGGGATAGTGAGCAGTTCTTC. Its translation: CATSREDLRDSEQFF.

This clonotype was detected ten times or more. In DNA form, the CDR3 reads TGCAGCGTGACACAAGCGACCCTAGGAAGGCTGGGGGAGACCCAGTACTTC. It is translated as CSVTQATLGRLGETQYF. V gene TRBV29-1 combines with J gene TRBJ2-5; D remains ambiguous. V was pared by 6 bases and J by 5 bases, with 28 bases between. Germline lookup yields CDR1 SQVTM and CDR2 ANQGSEA. The CDR3 is 17 amino acids.

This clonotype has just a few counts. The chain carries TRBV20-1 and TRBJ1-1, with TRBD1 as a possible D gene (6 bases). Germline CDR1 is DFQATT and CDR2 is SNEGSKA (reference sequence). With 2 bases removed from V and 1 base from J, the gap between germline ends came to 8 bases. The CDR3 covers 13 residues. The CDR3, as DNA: TGCAGTGCTAGATACAGGGAGAACACTGAAGCTTTCTTT. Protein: CSARYRENTEAFF.

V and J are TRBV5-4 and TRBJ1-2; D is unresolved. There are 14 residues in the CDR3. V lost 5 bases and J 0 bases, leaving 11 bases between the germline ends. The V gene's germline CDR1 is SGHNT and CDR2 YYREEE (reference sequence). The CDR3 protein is CASRLGRTNYGYTF. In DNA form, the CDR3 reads TGTGCCAGCAGACTAGGACGGACTAACTATGGCTACACCTTC.

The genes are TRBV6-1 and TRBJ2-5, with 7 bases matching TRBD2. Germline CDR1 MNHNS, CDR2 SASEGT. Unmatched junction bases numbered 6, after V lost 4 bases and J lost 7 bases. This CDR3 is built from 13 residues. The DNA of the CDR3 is TGTGCCAGCAGTGCAGCGGGATCTAGGACCCAGTACTTC. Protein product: CASSAAGSRTQYF.

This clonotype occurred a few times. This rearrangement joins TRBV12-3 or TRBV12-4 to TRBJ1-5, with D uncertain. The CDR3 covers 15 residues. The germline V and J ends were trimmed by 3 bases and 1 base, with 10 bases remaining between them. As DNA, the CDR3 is TGTGCCAGCAGTTTCAGGACCCGGAGCAATCAGCCCCAGCATTTT. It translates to CASSFRTRSNQPQHF.

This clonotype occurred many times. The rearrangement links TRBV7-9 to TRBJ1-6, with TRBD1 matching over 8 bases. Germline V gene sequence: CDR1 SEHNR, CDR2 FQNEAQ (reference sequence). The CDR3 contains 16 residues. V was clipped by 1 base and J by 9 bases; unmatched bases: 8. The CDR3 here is CASSLGGQEVRSPLHF. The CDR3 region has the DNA TGTGCCAGCAGCTTAGGGGGACAGGAGGTACGTTCACCCCTCCACTTT.

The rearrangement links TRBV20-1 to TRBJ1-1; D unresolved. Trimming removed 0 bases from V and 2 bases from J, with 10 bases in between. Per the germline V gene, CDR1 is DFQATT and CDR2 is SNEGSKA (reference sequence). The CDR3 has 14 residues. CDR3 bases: TGCAGTGCTAGAGATCAGGCTACCAACACTGAAGCTTTCTTT. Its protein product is CSARDQATNTEAFF.

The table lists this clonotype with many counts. CDR3: CASRDEGVYGELFF. For the CDR3, the DNA is TGTGCCAGCAGGGATGAGGGGGTGTACGGGGAGCTGTTTTTT. V usage is TRBV11-2 and J usage is TRBJ2-2; perhaps TRBD1 as D (6 bases). The CDR3 covers 14 residues. Trimming removed 6 bases from V and 7 bases from J, with 15 bases in between. CDR1 is SGHAT, CDR2 FQNNGV, per germline.

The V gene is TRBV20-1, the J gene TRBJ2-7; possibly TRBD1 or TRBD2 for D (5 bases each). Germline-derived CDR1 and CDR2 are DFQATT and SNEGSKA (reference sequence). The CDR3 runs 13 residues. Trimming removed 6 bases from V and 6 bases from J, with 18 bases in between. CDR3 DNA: TGCAGTGCGAACTCCGGGGCCAGCGGCGAGCAGTACTTC. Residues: CSANSGASGEQYF.